Sequencing of this TCR beta chain was carried out in a study of blood T cell repertoires in COVID-19. Enrolled through a virtual design, the participants were between 18 and 89 years of age and came from fewer than 30 US areas. Only in-frame clones appear in the TCRdb table, and some are missing; sequencing was by immunoSEQ multiplex PCR. The table lists about 240,000 clones, 86% of them singletons. The sequence was obtained from a woman between 40 and 50 years old with acute COVID-19. The specimen was PBMCs or T cells enriched from blood (not recorded which).

The DNA for the CDR3 is TGTGCCAGTAGTATTGTCGGCAGGGGTGCTGAAAAACTGTTTTTT. Protein product: CASSIVGRGAEKLFF. This rearrangement joins TRBV19 to TRBJ1-4; a possible D gene is TRBD1 (6 bases). Trimming cost V 3 bases and J 7 bases, with 15 bases left between them. Looked up from germline, CDR1 is LNHDA and CDR2 is SQIVND (reference sequence). This CDR3 has 15 amino acids.